The rows below give T cell receptor beta chains drawn from one sample of a study of tumor-infiltrating lymphocytes in primary liver carcinoma. TCRdb used MiXCR to reprocess the multiplex PCR reads, holding one entry per CDR3 protein. The sample lists some 94,000 distinct CDR3 sequences, over 55% seen once, with around 9.1% in the top ten. The sample was liver tumor tissue from sampling region 5. The receptors were sampled from a woman between 55 and 75 years old with primary liver carcinoma and hepatitis B virus infection. Each CDR3 is given with its conserved first and last residue. D genes are given only for firm matches. The size of a clone is reported for some rows only, either as once, few or many, or as a class for expanded clones.

>NA|TRBJ2-1|NA|TRBV11-2
TGTGCCAACAGCTTAGGTGGTAGCGGCAGACTTCAATACAATGAGCAGTTCTTC
CANSLGGSGRLQYNEQFF
>TRBD1|TRBJ1-2|NA|TRBV30
TGTGCCTGGAACCCCTTTGGGACAGGGTACAATGACTACACCTTC
CAWNPFGTGYNDYTF
>TRBD1|TRBJ2-5|NA|TRBV10-3
TGTGCCATCAGTGAAGGGACAGGCCAAGGAGGAAAGGCCCAGTACTTC
CAISEGTGQGGKAQYF
>TRBD2|TRBJ2-5|many|TRBV12-3/TRBV12-4
TGTGCCAGCAGTACTCTATCCCGCGGGAGGTTCCAAGAGACCCAGTACTTC
CASSTLSRGRFQETQYF
>TRBD1|TRBJ2-3|NA|TRBV11-2
TGTGCCAGCAACTTAGACAGGGAGATCAATACGCAATATTTT
CASNLDREINTQYF
>NA|TRBJ1-6|NA|TRBV25-1
TGTGTCAGCAGTTTCGATAGGGTGAATTCACCCCTCCACTTT
CVSSFDRVNSPLHF
>NA|TRBJ2-1|once|TRBV20-1
TGCAGTGCAACGACTAGTGGGAGGTCAATGAGCTCCTACAATGAGCAGTTCTTC
CSATTSGRSMSSYNEQFF
>TRBD2|TRBJ2-5|NA|TRBV10-1
TGCGCCAACAGTGACTCTACCAGCGGGAGGGAGACCCAGTACTTC
CANSDSTSGRETQYF
>NA|TRBJ2-1|NA|TRBV11-3
TGTGCCAGCAGCTCCCGGGGGGCACGCACCATGGGCAATGATCAGTTCTTC
CASSSRGARTMGNDQFF
>NA|TRBJ2-1|many|TRBV5-8
TGTGCCAGCAGCTTGGGACCGGGAAGCTCCTACAATGAGCAGTTCTTC
CASSLGPGSSYNEQFF
>TRBD2|TRBJ2-7|NA|TRBV18
TGTGCCAGCTCGCCCGGGAGGCGCGGCGAGCAGTACTTC
CASSPGRRGEQYF
>NA|TRBJ2-3|NA|TRBV6-6
TGTGTCAACAGCATCAGCACAGATACGCAGTATTTT
CVNSISTDTQYF
>TRBD1|TRBJ2-3|NA|TRBV28
TGTGCCACCACCGGGATGAGGGGGCGAAGCACAGATACGCAGTATTTT
CATTGMRGRSTDTQYF
>NA|TRBJ2-2|NA|TRBV18
TGTGCCAGCGCGCCGGGAGACAGTCCCTCGGGCACCGAGGAGCTGTTTTTT
CASAPGDSPSGTEELFF
>NA|TRBJ2-7|NA|TRBV6-5
TGTGTCAGCAGTCTTACCTCGACAAGGAATAAGCAGTACTTC
CVSSLTSTRNKQYF
>NA|TRBJ2-2|NA|TRBV13
TGTGCCGGCAGCTTAAACAGACAGACATCCCGAAGCACCGGGGAGCTGTTTTTT
CAGSLNRQTSRSTGELFF
>NA|TRBJ2-7|few|TRBV18
TGTGCCAGCCGGGGGATCCCGGACAGAAAATACGAGCAGTACTTC
CASRGIPDRKYEQYF
>NA|TRBJ2-1|medium-sized|TRBV6-1
TGTGCCAGCAGTCATGGGCTGAGGCGAGACTACAATGAGCAGTTCTTC
CASSHGLRRDYNEQFF
>NA|TRBJ2-1|NA|TRBV5-1
TGCGCCAGCAGCTTGGAGGACGGAGCGATAGATGATCAGTTCTTC
CASSLEDGAIDDQFF
>NA|TRBJ2-7|NA|TRBV11-2
TGTGCCAGCAGCTTAGGGCTCAGACAAATGTCGGTGTTGCGCGAGCAGTACTTC
CASSLGLRQMSVLREQYF
>NA|TRBJ2-5|NA|TRBV5-5
TGTGCCAGCAGCCCCGTCGTGGAGGCAAGGGAGACCCAGTACTTC
CASSPVVEARETQYF
>NA|TRBJ2-3|NA|TRBV28
TGTGCCAGCAGCCCGACATGCACAGATACGCAGTATTTT
CASSPTCTDTQYF
>TRBD2|TRBJ2-7|NA|TRBV28
TGTGCCAGTTTCCGTCGGGAGGAGAGGGCCTACGAGCAGTACTTC
CASFRREERAYEQYF
>NA|TRBJ2-1|NA|TRBV5-1
TGCGCCAGCAGCTTGACTAACGGGAGTTCCTACAATGAGCAGTTCTTC
CASSLTNGSSYNEQFF
>NA|TRBJ2-2|few|TRBV5-1
TGCGCCAGCAGCCCGGCTGGGGGGCAAGGCGGGGAGCTGTTTTTT
CASSPAGGQGGELFF
>TRBD1|TRBJ1-6|NA|TRBV6-4
TGTGCCAGCAGTGTACAGGGGGGTAATTCACCCCTCCGTTTT
CASSVQGGNSPLRF
>TRBD2|TRBJ2-1|NA|TRBV29-1
TGCAGCGTCGAAATGGGACTAGCGGGAGGAACCGGCTTCTACAATGAACAGTTCTTC
CSVEMGLAGGTGFYNEQFF
>NA|TRBJ2-3|many|TRBV7-8
TGTGCCAGCAGCTTAGCGCTGGCTAGCAGTGGGACAGATACGCAGTATTTT
CASSLALASSGTDTQYF
>NA|TRBJ2-1|NA|TRBV4-1
TGCACCAGCAGCCATGTCACAGGCGTAGGTGAGCAGTTATTC
CTSSHVTGVGEQLF
>NA|TRBJ2-7|once|TRBV11-2
TGTGCTAGCAGTTTAGCGGGACAGCGCTCCTACGAGCAGTACTTC
CASSLAGQRSYEQYF
>NA|TRBJ2-5|NA|TRBV29-1
TGCAGCGTTGGGGATGGGGGGGCCCCAGAGACCCAGCACTTC
CSVGDGGAPETQHF
>NA|TRBJ1-3|NA|TRBV4-1
TGCGCCAGTAGCCAACAGGGTTCTGGAAACACCGTATATTTT
CASSQQGSGNTVYF
>TRBD1|TRBJ2-1|many|TRBV4-2
TGTGCCAGCAGCCCTCGGGACAGGGTCAATGAGCAGTTCTTC
CASSPRDRVNEQFF
>NA|TRBJ2-5|once|TRBV6-5
TGTGCCAGCAGTCGCCCCCCTCCAACAAGGGGCTTAAAAGAGACCCGGTACTTC
CASSRPPPTRGLKETRYF
>TRBD1|TRBJ1-5|many|TRBV6-1
TGTGCCAGCCGTTGGACAGGGGGCGGTCAGCCCCAGCATTTT
CASRWTGGGQPQHF
>TRBD2|TRBJ2-7|many|TRBV5-4
TGTGCCACCAATAGCGGGGGGGGAAGCCTCGAGCAGTACTTC
CATNSGGGSLEQYF
>TRBD1|TRBJ1-5|NA|TRBV28
TGTGCCAATAGTTTAGTCAGGGGGCGCGGGTCATTCGGCAATCAGCCCCAGCATTTT
CANSLVRGRGSFGNQPQHF
>TRBD1|TRBJ1-6|NA|TRBV14
TGTGCCGGCAGCCAGCTGGGACAGAGAATAGGTAGCAATTCACCCCTCCACTTT
CAGSQLGQRIGSNSPLHF
>TRBD1|TRBJ2-2|NA|TRBV6-5
TGTCCCAGCAGCACCAGGACAGGGACCAACACCGGGGAGCTGTTTTTT
CPSSTRTGTNTGELFF
>NA|TRBJ2-5|NA|TRBV10-3
TGTGCCATCGGGCAGGATGGCCATGAGACCCAGTACTTC
CAIGQDGHETQYF
>TRBD1|TRBJ1-2|many|TRBV28
TGTGCCAGCAGGTCGGGACAGGACTATGGCTACACCTTC
CASRSGQDYGYTF
>NA|TRBJ2-7|few|TRBV30
TGTGCCTGGGCCCTGACAGGAAACTCCTACGAGCAGTACTTC
CAWALTGNSYEQYF
>NA|TRBJ2-5|few|TRBV4-1
TGCGCCAGCAGTCAAGAGACAAGGGGCGAAGGGGAGACCCAGTACTTC
CASSQETRGEGETQYF
>TRBD2|TRBJ2-6|NA|TRBV11-2
TGCGCCAGCAGCCGGACTAGCGGGAGGTCTGGGGCCAGCGTCCTGACTTTC
CASSRTSGRSGASVLTF
>NA|TRBJ1-1|NA|TRBV6-5
TGTGCCAGCATCGGGGTAGGAACTGAAGCTTACTTT
CASIGVGTEAYF
>NA|TRBJ1-4|NA|TRBV5-1
TGTGCCGGCAGCCCGGGAGCGAATGAAAAACTGTTTTTT
CAGSPGANEKLFF
>NA|TRBJ2-3|NA|TRBV29-1
TGCAGCGTACACAGGGGGGGGAACACAGATACGCGGTATTTT
CSVHRGGNTDTRYF
>NA|TRBJ2-3|NA|TRBV28
TGTGCCAGCAGTTTAAGTAACGGCACAGATACGCAGTATTTT
CASSLSNGTDTQYF
>TRBD1|TRBJ2-7|NA|TRBV6-1
TGTGCCAGCAGTCTTACCGGGACAGGATACGAGCAGTACTTC
CASSLTGTGYEQYF
>NA|TRBJ2-7|NA|TRBV11-2
TGTGCCAGCAACTCCCCTCAGCTTTCCGCCGGGCAGTACTTC
CASNSPQLSAGQYF
>NA|TRBJ1-1|many|TRBV7-3
TGTGCCAGCAGCTTCCAGGTGAACACTGAAGCTTTCTTT
CASSFQVNTEAFF
>TRBD2|TRBJ2-1|NA|TRBV29-1
TGCAGCGCGTGGACGGGAGGGGAGCAGTTCTTC
CSAWTGGEQFF
>NA|TRBJ1-2|once|TRBV18
TGTGCCAGCTCACCACATCCGGGGGCTAACTATGGCTACACCTTC
CASSPHPGANYGYTF
>NA|TRBJ1-5|NA|TRBV5-1
TGCGCCAGCAGCTTGGTAGGGGGTGGCAGTCAGCCCCAGCATTTT
CASSLVGGGSQPQHF
>TRBD2|TRBJ2-1|medium-sized|TRBV11-1
TGTGCCAGCAGCTTCGGACTAGCGGGAGACAATGAGCAGTTCTTC
CASSFGLAGDNEQFF
>NA|TRBJ1-1|NA|TRBV11-3
TGTGCCAGCAGCGTCGGGTCAGTGAACAGTGAAGCTTTCTTT
CASSVGSVNSEAFF
>TRBD1|TRBJ2-5|NA|TRBV5-1
TGCGCCAGCCATTGGACAGGGAGGCTTAAGGAGACCCAGTACTTC
CASHWTGRLKETQYF
>NA|TRBJ2-2|NA|TRBV18
TGTGCCAGCTCACGGAAGGGCCGTTACACCGGGGAGCTGTTTTTT
CASSRKGRYTGELFF
>NA|TRBJ1-2|NA|TRBV28
TGTGCCAGCACTGGGGGACACACTTCCTCCTATGGCTACACCTTC
CASTGGHTSSYGYTF
>NA|TRBJ2-3|NA|TRBV6-6
TGTGCCATCATCCAGGGGGGGGACCCAGATACGCAGTATTTT
CAIIQGGDPDTQYF